This TCR beta chain was captured in a study of T cell changes during pregnancy in multiple sclerosis. V was pared by 5 bases and J by 1 base, with 11 bases between. The CDR3 contains 14 residues. Germline V lookup: CDR1 SNHLY, CDR2 FYNNEI. The repertoire was sequenced with immunoSEQ multiplex PCR; TCRdb's copy has only in-frame clones and lacks some. The data show 60,000 to 75,000 clones, just over 90% seen once. This sequence joins TRBV2 and TRBJ1-1; D unclear. Here the sequenced sample was peripheral blood, taken in the third trimester of pregnancy. This sequence was found in a female donor with multiple sclerosis, enrolled in a pregnancy study. The CDR3 DNA sequence: TGTGCCAGCAGTCCGGTAGCGACGAACACTGAAGCTTTCTTT. As protein: CASSPVATNTEAFF.